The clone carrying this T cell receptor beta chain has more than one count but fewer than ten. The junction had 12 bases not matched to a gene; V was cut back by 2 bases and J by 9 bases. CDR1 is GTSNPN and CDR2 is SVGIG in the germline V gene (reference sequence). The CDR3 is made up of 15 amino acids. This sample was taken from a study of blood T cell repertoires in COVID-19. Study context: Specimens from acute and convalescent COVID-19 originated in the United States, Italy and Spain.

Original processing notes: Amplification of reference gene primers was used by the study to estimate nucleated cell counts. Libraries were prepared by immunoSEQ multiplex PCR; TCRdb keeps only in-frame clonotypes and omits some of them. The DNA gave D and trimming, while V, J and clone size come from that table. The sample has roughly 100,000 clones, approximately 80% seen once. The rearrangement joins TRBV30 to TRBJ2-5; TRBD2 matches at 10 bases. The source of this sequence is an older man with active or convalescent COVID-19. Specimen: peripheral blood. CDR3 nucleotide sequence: TGTGCCTGGAGTACCGGGGATGAGCGGGAGGGGGCCCAGTACTTC. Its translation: CAWSTGDEREGAQYF.